These 25 T cell receptor beta chains originate from one sample sequenced in a study of regulatory T cells in long-lasting Graves disease. Regarding time point: newly diagnosed GD, antithyroid drugs for less than 3 months. From PBMCs, RNA was extracted and then used to make the TCR library. Combining iRepertoire HTBI primers with Arm-PCR of CDR3 regions, the authors built TCR beta libraries. Using its own MiXCR run on the multiplex PCR reads, TCRdb lists one record per CDR3 protein. In the table there are 400,000 to 550,000 distinct CDR3 sequences, roughly 17% of which are singletons. A further study also used this sample, focusing on T cells in Graves' hyperthyroidism and ophthalmopathy.

The sequenced sample was peripheral blood mononuclear cells (PBMCs), obtained at new diagnosis, from a patient treated with antithyroid drugs. Receptor source: a woman aged 18-35 years with Graves disease.

This chain links TRBV9 with TRBJ2-7; 8 nucleotides agree with TRBD2. The germline CDR1 and CDR2 sequences are SGDLS and YYNGEE. The CDR3 loop spans 13 amino acids. The trim removed 4 bases at V and 5 bases at J, leaving 5 bases unmatched. The CDR3, as DNA: TGTGCCAGCAGCTCTGGGACTAGGGACGAGCAGTACTTC. This gives the protein CASSSGTRDEQYF. Variable domain in full (rest from reference TRBV9 and TRBJ2-7): DSGVTQTPKHLITATGQRVTLRCSPRSGDLSVYWYQQSLDQGLQFLIQYYNGEERAKGNILERFSAQQFPDLHSELNLSSLELGDSALYFCASSSGTRDEQYFGPGTRLTVT.

In this sample, this clonotype turned up many times. The rearrangement uses TRBV7-9 and TRBJ2-7; 9 nucleotides line up with TRBD2. The length of the CDR3 is 16 residues. Germline V lookup: CDR1 SEHNR, CDR2 FQNEAQ (reference sequence). V lost 4 bases to trimming and J lost 1 base; unmatched junction nucleotides: 8. For the CDR3, the DNA is TGTGCCAGCAGCTCGAACCTAGCGGGATGGTCCTACGAGCAGTACTTC. Protein product: CASSSNLAGWSYEQYF.

This clonotype was observed at least ten times. This chain joins TRBV27 and TRBJ2-7; D perhaps matches TRBD1 (6 bases). This CDR3 spans 13 amino acids. CDR1 is MNHEY, CDR2 SMNVEV, per germline (reference sequence). V was shortened by 6 bases and J by 4 bases, with 13 bases between the two germline ends. In DNA, the CDR3 is TGTGCCAGCAGGGGGGCAGGTGGTTACGAGCAGTACTTC. It translates to CASRGAGGYEQYF.

This clonotype has at least ten counts. The chain links TRBV5-1 to TRBJ2-2; 8 nucleotides match TRBD1. The CDR3 loop spans 16 amino acids. The J segment lost 1 base and the V segment lost 0 bases, leaving 2 bases of the junction unmatched. The V gene's germline CDR1 is SGHRS and CDR2 YFSETQ. The CDR3 DNA is TGCGCCAGCAGCTTGGCCGGGACAGGGAACACCGGGGAGCTGTTTTTT. Its protein is CASSLAGTGNTGELFF. Supplemented by reference TRBV5-1 and TRBJ2-2, the full variable domain reads KAGVTQTPRYLIKTRGQQVTLSCSPISGHRSVSWYQQTPGQGLQFLFEYFSETQRNKGNFPGRFSGRQFSNSRSEMNVSTLELGDSALYLCASSLAGTGNTGELFFGEGSRLTVL.

This clonotype was seen many times. V gene TRBV11-2 combines with J gene TRBJ2-5; perhaps TRBD1 as D (6 bases). The CDR3 extends over 15 amino acids. Trimming took off 0 bases at V and 5 bases at J, with 13 bases between the two ends. The germline V gene has CDR1 SGHAT and CDR2 FQNNGV. The CDR3 reads CASSLDRGLSETQYF. In nucleotides, the CDR3 is TGTGCCAGCAGCTTAGACAGGGGCCTATCGGAGACCCAGTACTTC.

This clonotype occurred many times. This chain links TRBV7-9 with TRBJ2-1; 8 nucleotides match TRBD2. Unmatched junction bases numbered 12, after V lost 8 bases and J lost 6 bases. This CDR3 region has 15 residues. The germline CDR1 and CDR2 sequences are SEHNR and FQNEAQ (reference sequence). CDR3 nucleotides: TGTGCCAGCTCCCCTCGGGAGGGCCAGGGCAATGAGCAGTTCTTC. As protein: CASSPREGQGNEQFF. The entire variable domain, with the rest obtained from reference TRBV7-9 and TRBJ2-1, is as follows: DTGVSQNPRHKITKRGQNVTFRCDPISEHNRLYWYRQTLGQGPEFLTYFQNEAQLEKSRLLSDRFSAERPKGSFSTLEIQRTEQGDSAMYLCASSPREGQGNEQFFGPGTRLTVL.

This clonotype was counted ten times or more. This chain connects TRBV29-1 to TRBJ2-3; weak D call: TRBD2 (5 bases). The CDR3 extends over 13 amino acids. V dropped 3 bases and J dropped 2 bases, with 9 bases sitting between them. The germline gives CDR1 SQVTM, CDR2 ANQGSEA. CDR3 nucleotide sequence: TGCAGCGTTGATTCGGGAATCACAGATACGCAGTATTTT. Its protein is CSVDSGITDTQYF.

This clonotype was seen more than once but under ten times. The chain has TRBV20-1 and TRBJ1-3, with D perhaps matching TRBD1 (5 bases). The length of the CDR3 is 14 residues. Per germline, CDR1 DFQATT and CDR2 SNEGSKA (reference sequence). Between the trimmed V and J ends, which lost 4 bases and 0 bases, there was a span of 10 bases. Here the CDR3 reads CSAIDRYSGNTIYF. The CDR3 coding sequence is TGCAGTGCTATAGACAGATACTCTGGAAACACCATATATTTT.

Note on this clonotype: A much larger clone differs from this one at a single base, so this may be a read error. The J gene is TRBJ2-5, the V gene TRBV5-6; 7 nucleotides line up with TRBD2. The CDR3 runs 15 residues. The V gene's germline CDR1 is SGHDT and CDR2 YYEEEE. The ends lost 4 bases at V and 11 bases at J; junction bases unmatched: 17. The CDR3 spells CASSHTGLADNEQYF. The CDR3 DNA is TGTGCCAGCAGCCACACCGGCCTAGCGGACAATGAGCAGTACTTC.

This clonotype has ten or more counts. J is TRBJ2-7 and V is TRBV28; no clear D. The germline V gene has CDR1 MDHEN and CDR2 SYDVKM. This CDR3 region has 14 residues. V lost 5 bases to trimming and J lost 2 bases, with 13 bases between them. CDR3 region: CASSPAERAYEQYF. In DNA form, the CDR3 reads TGTGCCAGCAGTCCGGCAGAACGTGCCTACGAGCAGTACTTC. The full variable domain, rest sourced from reference TRBV28 and TRBJ2-7, is DVKVTQSSRYLVKRTGEKVFLECVQDMDHENMFWYRQDPGLGLRLIYFSYDVKMKEKGDIPEGYSVSREKKERFSLILESASTNQTSMYLCASSPAERAYEQYFGPGTRLTVT.

This clonotype has a count of ten or more. CDR3 DNA: TGTGCCAGCAGCATAGACAGGGTGGTTGCCGGGGAGCTGTTTTTT. Protein sequence: CASSIDRVVAGELFF. This sequence joins TRBV2 and TRBJ2-2, with TRBD1 matching 7 bases. Germline trimming cut 6 bases from V and 6 bases from J; bases unmatched to any gene: 10. The CDR3 is 15 residues long. The germline gives CDR1 SNHLY, CDR2 FYNNEI.

This clonotype was detected many times. The CDR3 DNA reads TGTGCCAGCATCCGGGACCCTCCCAATCCCCACGAGCAGTACTTC. It yields the protein CASIRDPPNPHEQYF. The genes are TRBV6-1 and TRBJ2-7; D tentatively fits TRBD1 or TRBD2 (5 bases each). V was shortened by 7 bases and J by 5 bases, with 21 bases between the two germline ends. Germline loops: CDR1 MNHNS, CDR2 SASEGT. CDR3 length: 15 residues.

This clonotype came up many times. V and J are TRBV20-1 and TRBJ2-1; D may match TRBD1 or TRBD2 (5 bases each). This CDR3 is built from 16 residues. V was clipped by 0 bases and J by 3 bases, with 15 bases between them. Germline V lookup: CDR1 DFQATT, CDR2 SNEGSKA (reference sequence). DNA of the CDR3: TGCAGTGCTAGAGACTTACGAGGGGCAGGCTACAATGAGCAGTTCTTC. As protein: CSARDLRGAGYNEQFF.

This clonotype was seen ten or more times. The J gene is TRBJ2-5, the V gene TRBV7-9; TRBD2 agrees at 11 bases. The germline CDR1 and CDR2 sequences are SEHNR and FQNEAQ (reference sequence). This CDR3 has 15 residues. The V and J ends lost 3 bases and 4 bases, in that order; junction bases with no gene match: 4. This CDR3 reads CASSLGLAGGETQYF. The CDR3 DNA reads TGTGCCAGCAGCTTGGGGCTAGCGGGAGGAGAGACCCAGTACTTC.

This clonotype was detected ten times or more. The CDR3 reads CASSLAREETQYF. CDR3 bases: TGTGCCAGCAGCTTAGCGCGGGAGGAGACCCAGTACTTC. The rearrangement links TRBV7-2 to TRBJ2-5; 7 nucleotides align to TRBD2. Trimming cost V 0 bases and J 5 bases; bases outside gene matches: 0. The CDR3 contains 13 residues. Germline V lookup: CDR1 SGHTA, CDR2 FQGNSA.

In this sample, this clonotype turned up many times. This chain joins TRBV11-3 and TRBJ1-1; D uncertain. The CDR3 has 12 residues. The V gene's germline CDR1 is SGHNT and CDR2 YENEEA. V lost 3 bases and J lost 3, with 5 bases in between. CDR3 amino acids: CASSFQDTEAFF. The CDR3 bases are TGTGCCAGCAGCTTCCAGGACACTGAAGCTTTCTTT.

The chain links TRBV9 to TRBJ1-6; 9 nucleotides line up with TRBD1. The germline gives CDR1 SGDLS, CDR2 YYNGEE. Trimming took 4 bases from V and 8 from J; bases not matched to a gene: 7. The CDR3 covers 15 residues. In nucleotides, the CDR3 is TGTGCCAGCAGCCTCTCGACAGGGGGGGATTCACCCCTCCACTTT. Protein product: CASSLSTGGDSPLHF.

This clonotype was recorded at least ten times. The genes are TRBV12-3 or TRBV12-4 and TRBJ2-2; D might be TRBD2 (5 bases). This CDR3 comprises 15 residues. V shed 6 bases and J shed 4 bases, with 15 bases lying between them. The CDR3 protein is CASSPRGSATGELFF. The DNA of the CDR3 is TGTGCCAGCAGCCCCCGGGGTAGCGCCACCGGGGAGCTGTTTTTT.

The genes are TRBV20-1 and TRBJ1-5, with D possibly being TRBD1 (6 bases). The CDR3 extends over 14 amino acids. V gave up 1 base and J gave up 2 bases, with 9 bases separating them. Germline loops: CDR1 DFQATT, CDR2 SNEGSKA (reference sequence). CDR3 nucleotide sequence: TGCAGTGCTAGAGGGACAGCGGGCAATCAGCCCCAGCATTTT. Its translation: CSARGTAGNQPQHF.

This clonotype came up a few times. The rearrangement links TRBV13 to TRBJ2-3; weak D call: TRBD1 (6 bases). The V gene's germline CDR1 is PRHDT and CDR2 FYEKMQ (reference sequence). Trimming removed 5 bases from V and 2 bases from J, with 14 bases in between. The CDR3 covers 15 residues. CDR3 sequence (DNA): TGTGCCAGCAGCGGCGACAGGAGAAACACAGATACGCAGTATTTT. Residues: CASSGDRRNTDTQYF.

This clonotype was recorded at least ten times. The V call is TRBV15, the J call TRBJ2-3; 14 bases map to TRBD2. The CDR3 extends over 20 amino acids. The trim removed 0 bases at V and 5 bases at J, leaving 13 bases unmatched. CDR1 LNHNV and CDR2 YYDKDF come from the germline V gene (reference sequence). Here the CDR3 reads CATSRDPGLAGDGLGDTQYF. CDR3 bases: TGTGCCACCAGCAGAGATCCGGGACTAGCGGGAGACGGTCTGGGAGATACGCAGTATTTT.

This chain uses TRBV6-1 with TRBJ1-2, with 11 nucleotides matching TRBD1. V lost 6 bases and J lost 6; bases outside the gene matches: 3. Per germline, CDR1 MNHNS and CDR2 SASEGT. This CDR3 has 13 amino acids. The CDR3: CASRRDRGDGYTF. DNA of the CDR3: TGTGCCAGCAGACGGGACAGGGGGGATGGCTACACCTTC.

This clonotype was detected only a few times. The chain combines TRBV7-9 with TRBJ2-5; 14 bases fit TRBD2. The CDR3 extends over 17 amino acids. V lost 6 bases, J lost 3 bases, and 9 bases stayed unmatched. Germline V gene data show CDR1 as SEHNR and CDR2 as FQNEAQ (reference sequence). The DNA of the CDR3 is TGTGCCAGCAGGGCCGGGACTAGCGGGAGAGGGGAAGAGACCCAGTACTTC. Protein sequence: CASRAGTSGRGEETQYF.

Of note for this clonotype: A junction end diverges from the germline sequence, so it may reflect a read error. The chain recombines TRBV6-2 or TRBV6-3 with TRBJ1-2, with 7 bases aligning to TRBD1. There are 14 residues in the CDR3. Germline values: CDR1 MNHEY, CDR2 SVGEGT. CDR3 sequence: CASSYATGNYGHTF. In nucleotides, the CDR3 is TGTGCCAGCAGTTACGCGACAGGGAACTATGGCCACACCTTC.

The chain links TRBV20-1 to TRBJ1-1; 10 bases line up with TRBD1. The CDR3 totals 15 residues. The V gene end was trimmed by 3 bases and the J gene end by 4 bases; junction bases not matched to a gene: 8. Germline assignment: CDR1 DFQATT and CDR2 SNEGSKA (reference sequence). CDR3 DNA sequence: TGCAGTGCTAGCCCCTCGGACAGGGGGAGCACTGAAGCTTTCTTT. It specifies CSASPSDRGSTEAFF.